This entry features one T cell receptor beta chain sequence. Using immunoSEQ multiplex PCR, the repertoire was profiled, and TCRdb retains in-frame clones only, with some absent. The sample contains tens of thousands of clones, 90% of which appear only once. This specimen comes from a study of blood T cell repertoires in COVID-19. Trimming shortened V by 6 bases and J by 4 bases, and 10 bases separated the two germline ends. CDR3 length: 12 residues. The chain uses TRBV12-3 or TRBV12-4 and TRBJ2-7; D perhaps matches TRBD1 (5 bases). Sequencing was carried out using peripheral blood. This receptor was obtained from a man in his fifties or sixties with active COVID-19. Here the CDR3 DNA reads TGTGCCAGCAGGTTGACAGATTACGAGCAGTACTTC. Translating it yields CASRLTDYEQYF.